The 17 T cell receptor beta chains given below trace back to one sample, sequenced in a study of blood T cell repertoires in COVID-19. Here immunoSEQ multiplex PCR was the method, and the copy in TCRdb shows in-frame clones only, minus some. The sample comprises a few hundred thousand clones, approximately 88% of which are singletons, and under 8% rests with the top ten. Input material: peripheral blood. These receptors were collected from a man between 18 and 29 years old who had recovered from COVID-19.

This chain uses TRBV27 with TRBJ1-1, with D maybe TRBD1 (5 bases). CDR1 and CDR2 (germline): MNHEY, SMNVEV (reference sequence). Trimming removed 5 bases from V and 7 bases from J, with 14 bases in between. This CDR3 is built from 13 residues. CDR3 protein: CASSLEGRSEAFF. The CDR3 DNA reads TGTGCCAGCAGTCTGGAGGGGAGAAGTGAAGCTTTCTTT.

The chain has TRBV19 and TRBJ1-5, with 9 bases lining up with TRBD1. The CDR3 totals 14 residues. The V gene's germline CDR1 is LNHDA and CDR2 SQIVND (reference sequence). The trim removed 6 bases at V and 2 bases at J, leaving 2 bases unmatched. The CDR3 reads CASRDRGGNQPQHF. In DNA, the CDR3 is TGTGCCAGTAGGGACAGGGGTGGCAATCAGCCCCAGCATTTT.

The gene calls are TRBV29-1 and TRBJ2-3, with a possible D match to TRBD2 (5 bases). Germline-derived CDR1 and CDR2 are SQVTM and ANQGSEA. V was clipped by 4 bases and J by 0 bases, with 11 bases between them. The CDR3 loop spans 14 amino acids. The CDR3 reads CSVGGSASTDTQYF. The CDR3 nucleotides are TGCAGCGTTGGAGGGAGCGCAAGCACAGATACGCAGTATTTT.

This chain connects TRBV27 to TRBJ2-1; D is perhaps TRBD2 (7 bases). V gave up 7 bases and J gave up 4 bases, with 20 bases separating them. Germline V gene data show CDR1 as MNHEY and CDR2 as SMNVEV (reference sequence). The CDR3 length is 16 residues. The CDR3 is CASTPRGLAVYNEQFF. The CDR3 bases are TGTGCCAGCACCCCACGGGGGCTAGCGGTTTACAATGAGCAGTTCTTC.

The chain joins TRBV30 to TRBJ1-1, with 9 nucleotides matching TRBD1. CDR3 length: 15 residues. CDR1 is GTSNPN and CDR2 is SVGIG in the germline V gene (reference sequence). With V trimmed by 4 bases and J by 6 bases, 12 bases remained unmatched. The CDR3 DNA sequence: TGTGCCTGGATCTCCCTTGACAGGGGGGTATCTGAAGCTTTCTTT. It encodes CAWISLDRGVSEAFF.

This clone was recorded a few times. V usage is TRBV10-2 and J usage is TRBJ1-5, with no clear D. Germline CDR1 WSHSY, CDR2 SAAADI. The V and J ends lost 5 bases and 4 bases respectively, with 9 bases between them. The CDR3 totals 13 residues. CDR3 loop: CASSWSLNQPQHF. Written as DNA, the CDR3 is TGCGCCAGCAGTTGGAGCCTAAATCAGCCCCAGCATTTT.

The rearrangement uses TRBV19 and TRBJ2-7, with D maybe TRBD1 (6 bases). From germline, CDR1 is LNHDA and CDR2 SQIVND (reference sequence). This CDR3 is 11 amino acids long. V shed 10 bases and J shed 4 bases, with 11 bases lying between them. This CDR3 reads CATRGTYEQYF. CDR3 sequence (DNA): TGTGCCACCCGAGGGACATACGAGCAGTACTTC.

V and J are TRBV9 and TRBJ1-4; D is ambiguous. Trimming took off 0 bases at V and 7 bases at J, with 10 bases between the two ends. This CDR3 spans 14 amino acids. The germline gives CDR1 SGDLS, CDR2 YYNGEE. DNA for the CDR3: TGTGCCAGCAGCGTAGAGGGAGGTTTTGAAAAACTGTTTTTT. Amino acids: CASSVEGGFEKLFF.

This chain links TRBV9 with TRBJ1-2; D is ambiguous. The length of the CDR3 is 14 residues. V lost 3 bases and J lost 8, with 17 bases in between. The germline V gene has CDR1 SGDLS and CDR2 YYNGEE. CDR3 loop: CASSAHPDTGGYTF. Here the CDR3 DNA reads TGTGCCAGCAGCGCCCACCCAGACACCGGCGGCTACACCTTC. Based on the CDR3 plus reference TRBV9 and TRBJ1-2, the full variable domain is DSGVTQTPKHLITATGQRVTLRCSPRSGDLSVYWYQQSLDQGLQFLIQYYNGEERAKGNILERFSAQQFPDLHSELNLSSLELGDSALYFCASSAHPDTGGYTFGSGTRLTVV.

V usage is TRBV6-6 and J usage is TRBJ2-3; 8 bases fit TRBD2. Trimming cost V 5 bases and J 3 bases; bases outside gene matches: 13. Germline CDR1 reads MNHNY; CDR2 reads SVGAGI (reference sequence). This CDR3 is built from 17 residues. The CDR3 bases are TGTGCCAGCAGTCCACCGGGACTAGGGGTCTGGACAGATACGCAGTATTTT. Encoded protein: CASSPPGLGVWTDTQYF.

This chain uses TRBV7-8 with TRBJ1-2; TRBD1 aligns across 7 bases. This CDR3 spans 15 amino acids. Germline V gives CDR1 SGHVS, CDR2 FQNEAQ. With V trimmed by 5 bases and J by 4 bases, 10 bases remained unmatched. The CDR3 here is CASSPDRARLYGYTF. The CDR3 DNA sequence: TGTGCCAGCAGCCCAGACAGGGCCCGACTCTATGGCTACACCTTC.

The genes are TRBV10-3 and TRBJ2-7; 10 bases are shared with TRBD2. Trimming cost V 4 bases and J 2 bases; bases outside gene matches: 5. Germline V gives CDR1 ENHRY, CDR2 SYGVKD. The CDR3 consists of 15 residues. The CDR3 sequence is CAISAGLALTYEQYF. CDR3 nucleotide sequence: TGTGCCATCAGTGCGGGACTAGCGCTTACCTACGAGCAGTACTTC.

The gene calls are TRBV7-6 and TRBJ1-2; 8 bases agree with TRBD1. V lost 5 bases and J lost 8; bases outside the gene matches: 7. CDR3 length: 13 amino acids. Per germline, CDR1 SGHVS and CDR2 FNYEAQ. The CDR3 nucleotides are TGTGCCAGCAGCCCCAGACAGGGGCAGGGCTACACCTTC. Translation: CASSPRQGQGYTF.

J is TRBJ2-6 and V is TRBV19; no reliable D call. Germline CDR1 reads LNHDA; CDR2 reads SQIVND (reference sequence). This CDR3 has 14 amino acids. Between the trimmed V and J ends, which lost 5 bases and 0 bases, there was a span of 5 bases. Here the CDR3 DNA reads TGTGCCAGTAGTTCAGTCTCTGGGGCCAACGTCCTGACTTTC. Encoded protein: CASSSVSGANVLTF.

The chain links TRBV29-1 to TRBJ2-1, with TRBD1 identical over 9 bases. The CDR3 has 13 residues. CDR1 is SQVTM and CDR2 is ANQGSEA in the germline V gene. V was pared by 4 bases and J by 7 bases, with 5 bases of the junction left unmatched. Here the CDR3 DNA reads TGCAGCGTTGGGACAGGGGTGTTGAATGAGCAGTTCTTC. It yields the protein CSVGTGVLNEQFF.

The J gene is TRBJ2-1, the V gene TRBV20-1; TRBD2 matches 8 bases. The V gene's germline CDR1 is DFQATT and CDR2 SNEGSKA (reference sequence). J lost 13 bases, V lost 5 bases, and 4 bases had no gene match. The length of the CDR3 is 10 residues. The CDR3 protein is CSARREVQFF. For the CDR3, the DNA is TGCAGTGCTCGGCGGGAGGTTCAGTTCTTC.

This rearrangement joins TRBV5-4 to TRBJ1-1, with TRBD1 matching over 8 bases. V lost 5 bases, J lost 1 base, and 4 bases stayed unmatched. The CDR3 has 14 amino acids. From germline, CDR1 is SGHNT and CDR2 YYREEE (reference sequence). The CDR3 DNA follows: TGTGCCAGCAGTCTGACAGGGGCGAACACTGAAGCTTTCTTT. The encoded protein is CASSLTGANTEAFF. Based on the CDR3 plus reference TRBV5-4 and TRBJ1-1, the full variable domain is ETGVTQSPTHLIKTRGQQVTLRCSSQSGHNTVSWYQQALGQGPQFIFQYYREEENGRGNFPPRFSGLQFPNYSSELNVNALELDDSALYLCASSLTGANTEAFFGQGTRLTVV.